The present entry profiles one T cell receptor beta chain with its context. The antigen remains undetermined. Trimming removed 7 bases from V and 3 bases from J; junction bases left unmatched: 10. The CDR3 is 14 residues long. Germline CDR1 is SQVTM and CDR2 is ANQGSEA. This record belongs to a study of shared clonotypes between healthy human individuals. Study-wide points: A generally larger estimated richness was seen in naive subsets than in memory subsets.

Every one of the donors was a Caucasian adult that lived in Nashville, Tennessee. Repertoires were generated with immunoSEQ multiplex PCR, while TCRdb's copy carries only in-frame clones and drops some. This sample has 1.4 million or so clones, with less than 99% found just once. The sample taken for sequencing was naive CD4+ T cells sorted from blood. The subset is: CD45RA+ positively selected. The receptor was isolated from a young man in good health. The chain has TRBV29-1 and TRBJ2-3; TRBD1 matches 7 bases. The DNA for the CDR3 is TGCAGCGCCGTCGGGGACAGATTTACAGATACGCAGTATTTT. It yields the protein CSAVGDRFTDTQYF.